These 28 T cell receptor beta chains were all obtained from the same sample, sequenced in a study of blood T cell repertoires in COVID-19. Measured with immunoSEQ multiplex PCR; TCRdb has only the in-frame clones, and not every one. The sample holds about 150,000 clones, approximately 80% seen once. What was sequenced was peripheral blood. The receptors originated from a man aged 55-75 years with acute or convalescent COVID-19.

The chain couples TRBV28 to TRBJ2-1; D unclear. Germline CDR1 is MDHEN and CDR2 is SYDVKM. V was shortened by 1 base and J by 9 bases, with 7 bases between the two germline ends. This CDR3 region has 12 residues. The CDR3 reads CASSLSGSEQFF. CDR3 DNA: TGTGCCAGCAGTTTATCCGGTAGTGAGCAGTTCTTC.

V and J are TRBV5-4 and TRBJ2-7; TRBD1 is a possible D gene (5 bases). The CDR3 consists of 13 residues. V was shortened by 0 bases and J by 1 base, with 5 bases between the two germline ends. The V gene's germline CDR1 is SGHNT and CDR2 YYREEE (reference sequence). This CDR3 is CASSLAGSYEQYF. CDR3 DNA: TGTGCCAGCAGCTTGGCAGGGTCCTACGAGCAGTACTTC.

The V call is TRBV9, the J call TRBJ2-7; no firm D call. CDR1 SGDLS and CDR2 YYNGEE come from the germline V gene. The CDR3 spans 13 residues. The V end lost 0 bases, the J end lost 2 bases, and 6 bases lay between the germline ends. The CDR3 spells CASSVDSPYEQYF. CDR3 bases: TGTGCCAGCAGCGTAGACTCGCCCTACGAGCAGTACTTC.

This clone occurred a few times. The gene calls are TRBV2 and TRBJ1-1; TRBD1 agrees at 8 bases. The length of the CDR3 is 13 residues. Germline CDR1 SNHLY, CDR2 FYNNEI. V lost 4 bases to trimming and J lost 8 bases; unmatched junction nucleotides: 6. The CDR3 nucleotides are TGTGCCAGCAGTGCGGGACAGGCCGCCGAAGCTTTCTTT. It yields the protein CASSAGQAAEAFF.

This chain links TRBV7-2 with TRBJ1-5; the D is unclear. This CDR3 comprises 13 residues. Trimming took off 4 bases at V and 5 bases at J, with 9 bases between the two ends. Germline CDR1 and CDR2: SGHTA and FQGNSA. CDR3 bases: TGTGCCAGCAGCTCCCTCGTATATCAGCCCCAGCATTTT. It translates to CASSSLVYQPQHF.

CDR3 in amino acids: CASSVTGGPGETQYF. The CDR3 DNA is TGTGCCAGCAGCGTAACGGGAGGGCCGGGAGAGACCCAGTACTTC. The V call is TRBV9, the J call TRBJ2-5, with 8 bases lining up with TRBD2. CDR1 is SGDLS and CDR2 is YYNGEE in the germline V gene. J gave up 4 bases and V 1 base, and 6 bases lay outside the gene matches. This CDR3 is built from 15 residues.

The genes are TRBV20-1 and TRBJ2-7; a possible D gene is TRBD2 (5 bases). CDR3 length equals 11 residues. Germline CDR1 and CDR2: DFQATT and SNEGSKA (reference sequence). Trimming cost V 7 bases and J 4 bases, with 11 bases left between them. The CDR3 sequence: CSVEWEYEQYF. The CDR3 DNA reads as TGCAGTGTTGAGTGGGAGTACGAGCAGTACTTC.

J is TRBJ1-3 and V is TRBV10-3; D is ambiguous. Germline lookup yields CDR1 ENHRY and CDR2 SYGVKD. Trimming stripped 8 bases from V and 1 base from J, with 6 bases between. The CDR3 spans 12 residues. The CDR3 nucleotides are TGTGCCATCGGCAGATCTGGAAACACCATATATTTT. This translates into CAIGRSGNTIYF.

The CDR3 coding sequence is TGCGCCAGCAGCCAAGCAGGGGCGAGTGAGCAGTTCTTC. Amino acid sequence: CASSQAGASEQFF. The genes are TRBV4-3 and TRBJ2-1; D is possibly TRBD1 (6 bases). The V gene lost 1 base and the J gene lost 9 bases, with 10 bases spanning the gap. In germline, CDR1 is LGHNA, CDR2 YSLEER. This CDR3 has 13 amino acids.

This chain joins TRBV25-1 and TRBJ2-5; 9 bases align to TRBD2. The CDR3 loop spans 15 amino acids. Germline values: CDR1 MGHDK, CDR2 SYGVNS. J was trimmed by 5 bases and V by 4 bases; bases with no gene match: 8. CDR3 loop: CASSGRGGAWETQYF. CDR3 DNA sequence: TGTGCCAGCAGTGGTCGCGGGGGGGCATGGGAGACCCAGTACTTC.

The rearrangement uses TRBV7-2 and TRBJ2-1, with a possible D match to TRBD1 (6 bases). Germline V CDR1 and CDR2: SGHTA, FQGNSA. The germline V and J ends were trimmed by 0 bases and 9 bases, with 9 bases remaining between them. The CDR3 spans 13 residues. CDR3 protein: CASSLAPGVEQFF. CDR3 DNA: TGTGCCAGCAGCTTAGCCCCAGGGGTTGAGCAGTTCTTC. Based on the CDR3 plus reference TRBV7-2 and TRBJ2-1, the full variable domain is GAGVSQSPSNKVTEKGKDVELRCDPISGHTALYWYRQSLGQGLEFLIYFQGNSAPDKSGLPSDRFSAERTGGSVSTLTIQRTQQEDSAVYLCASSLAPGVEQFFGPGTRLTVL.

In its sample, this clone was seen a few times. Other DNA sequences in this sample translate to the same CDR3. The chain carries TRBV7-3 and TRBJ2-1, with TRBD2 matching over 8 bases. This CDR3 region has 13 residues. The germline V gene has CDR1 SGHTA and CDR2 FQGTGA. J gave up 7 bases and V 5 bases, and 4 bases lay outside the gene matches. CDR3 DNA: TGTGCCAGCAGCCCCGGGACTAGTAATGAGCAGTTCTTC. Translation gives CASSPGTSNEQFF.

This chain links TRBV2 with TRBJ1-1; 7 bases are a match to TRBD1. CDR1 and CDR2 from the germline V gene are SNHLY and FYNNEI. The CDR3 length is 15 residues. With 6 bases clipped from V and 1 base from J, the junction kept 8 bases outside the gene matches. The CDR3 DNA is TGTGCCAGCAGGGACACAGGGGCCCCGAACACTGAAGCTTTCTTT. Translation gives CASRDTGAPNTEAFF.

V gene TRBV5-1 combines with J gene TRBJ1-2; 8 nucleotides agree with TRBD1. The germline gives CDR1 SGHRS, CDR2 YFSETQ. The CDR3 sequence is 13 residues long. The junction had 6 bases not matched to a gene; V was cut back by 4 bases and J by 7 bases. The CDR3 spells CASSGRGQIGYTF. The CDR3 coding sequence is TGCGCCAGCAGCGGCAGGGGGCAAATTGGCTACACCTTC.

The V gene is TRBV11-1, the J gene TRBJ2-5; 7 nucleotides agree with TRBD2. V lost 3 bases, J lost 1 base, and 2 bases stayed unmatched. The V gene's germline CDR1 is SGHAT and CDR2 FQDESV (reference sequence). The CDR3 is 14 amino acids. Written as DNA, the CDR3 is TGTGCCAGCAGCTTGGGGGGGTCCCAAGAGACCCAGTACTTC. Residues: CASSLGGSQETQYF.

V gene TRBV15 combines with J gene TRBJ2-5; TRBD1 matches 8 bases. Germline trimming cut 8 bases from V and 2 bases from J; bases unmatched to any gene: 10. Germline CDR1 LNHNV, CDR2 YYDKDF (reference sequence). This CDR3 spans 15 amino acids. CDR3 DNA: TGTGCCACCTCACCCGGGACAGGACCGCAAGAGACCCAGTACTTC. It codes for CATSPGTGPQETQYF.

This clone has more than one count but fewer than ten. V gene TRBV3-1 (or the pseudogene TRBV3-2) combines with J gene TRBJ1-2; D call uncertain. V was clipped by 3 bases and J by 8 bases, with 13 bases between them. The CDR3 contains 13 residues. Germline CDR1 LGHDT, CDR2 YNNKEL (reference sequence). The CDR3: CASSQETRWGYTF. The CDR3 DNA sequence: TGTGCCAGCAGCCAGGAAACGCGGTGGGGCTACACCTTC.

V is TRBV6-2 or TRBV6-3 and J is TRBJ1-2; no reliable D call. The CDR3 consists of 13 residues. CDR1 is MNHEY and CDR2 is SVGEGT in the germline V gene. V was cut by 6 bases and J by 4 bases, with 12 bases left in between. DNA of the CDR3: TGTGCCAGCAGCCACGACTTGGGCTATGGCTACACCTTC. Its translation is CASSHDLGYGYTF.

The genes are TRBV4-1 and TRBJ1-3; D not certain. The CDR3 runs to 16 residues. V lost 6 bases to trimming and J lost 0 bases, with 15 bases between them. CDR1 and CDR2 from the germline V gene are MGHRA and YSYEKL. DNA for the CDR3: TGCGCCAGCAGTCGGAGGGATCCCGACTCTGGAAACACCATATATTTT. Its translation: CASSRRDPDSGNTIYF.

The CDR3 DNA reads as TGTGCCAGCTCACCAACAGGGTATGGCTCCTACGAGCAGTACTTC. Residues: CASSPTGYGSYEQYF. V gene TRBV18 combines with J gene TRBJ2-7, with D possibly being TRBD1 (6 bases). V lost 2 bases to trimming and J lost 0 bases, with 11 bases between them. CDR1 and CDR2 from the germline V gene are KGHSH and LQKENI. The CDR3 covers 15 residues.

The chain couples TRBV7-2 to TRBJ2-3, with D possibly TRBD2 on 6 matching bases. This CDR3 region has 17 residues. V was cut by 0 bases and J by 1 base, with 14 bases left in between. Germline V CDR1 and CDR2: SGHTA, FQGNSA. The CDR3 loop is CASSLALSSARTDTQYF. CDR3 nucleotide sequence: TGTGCCAGCAGCTTAGCCCTCTCTAGCGCCCGCACAGATACGCAGTATTTT.

J is TRBJ1-1 and V is TRBV29-1; no definite D call. Germline V gives CDR1 SQVTM, CDR2 ANQGSEA. The CDR3 has 11 amino acids. CDR3 in DNA: TGCAGGGTGGACTTAAGCCGAGAAGCTTTCTTT. This gives the protein CRVDLSREAFF.

The chain employs TRBV28 and TRBJ2-2, with D perhaps matching TRBD2 (6 bases). Germline values: CDR1 MDHEN, CDR2 SYDVKM. V lost 7 bases, J lost 4 bases, and 13 bases lay in between. CDR3 length: 14 amino acids. CDR3 amino acids: CASTLGRGTGELFF. CDR3 DNA: TGTGCCAGCACCCTCGGGAGAGGCACCGGGGAGCTGTTTTTT.

The rearrangement links TRBV6-5 to TRBJ2-7; D may be TRBD2 (5 bases). CDR1 and CDR2 from the germline V gene are MNHEY and SVGAGI. The CDR3 spans 14 residues. The germline V and J ends were trimmed by 5 bases and 7 bases, with 18 bases remaining between them. CDR3 coding DNA: TGTGCCAGCAGTCCCCTGGGGAGAGGGCATGAGCAGTACTTC. Translation gives CASSPLGRGHEQYF.

The chain couples TRBV5-1 to TRBJ2-7; D perhaps matches TRBD2 (6 bases). V was pared by 0 bases and J by 4 bases, with 11 bases between. The CDR3 is 14 amino acids. From germline, CDR1 is SGHRS and CDR2 YFSETQ. The CDR3 DNA follows: TGCGCCAGCAGCTTGGAGGCGGGGAGGTACGAGCAGTACTTC. This translates into CASSLEAGRYEQYF.

This rearrangement joins TRBV6-5 to TRBJ1-1; D ambiguous. The CDR3 covers 13 residues. CDR1 and CDR2 (germline): MNHEY, SVGAGI. V lost 8 bases and J 2 bases, leaving 12 bases between the germline ends. In DNA, the CDR3 is TGTGCCAGCGTACCGCAGATCAACACTGAAGCTTTCTTT. As protein: CASVPQINTEAFF.

J is TRBJ1-3 and V is TRBV28; 8 nucleotides match TRBD1. V lost 6 bases and J lost 4; bases outside the gene matches: 11. Germline V gene data show CDR1 as MDHEN and CDR2 as SYDVKM. CDR3 size: 16 residues. CDR3 nucleotide sequence: TGTGCCAGCAGCGACAGACAGGGGCTGACGGGAAACACCATATATTTT. Encoded protein: CASSDRQGLTGNTIYF.

In this sample, this clone turned up once. This sequence joins TRBV13 and TRBJ2-3, with 12 bases that match TRBD2. The CDR3 runs to 18 residues. Per the germline V gene, CDR1 is PRHDT and CDR2 is FYEKMQ (reference sequence). Trimming at V came to 3 bases and at J to 0 bases, leaving 7 bases not matched to a gene. The CDR3 is CASSLSSLAGGSTDTQYF. In nucleotides, the CDR3 is TGTGCCAGCAGCTTGAGCAGTCTAGCGGGGGGGAGCACAGATACGCAGTATTTT.